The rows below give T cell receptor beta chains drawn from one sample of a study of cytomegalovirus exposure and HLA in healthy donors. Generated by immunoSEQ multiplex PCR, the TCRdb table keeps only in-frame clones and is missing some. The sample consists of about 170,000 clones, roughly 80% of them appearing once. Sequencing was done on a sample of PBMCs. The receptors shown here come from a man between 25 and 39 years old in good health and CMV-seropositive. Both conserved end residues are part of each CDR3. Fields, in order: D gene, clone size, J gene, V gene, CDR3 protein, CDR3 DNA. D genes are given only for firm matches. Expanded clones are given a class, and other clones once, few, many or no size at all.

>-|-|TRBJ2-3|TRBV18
CASSPPGLRTDTQYF
TGTGCCAGCTCACCACCGGGACTTCGCACAGATACGCAGTATTTT
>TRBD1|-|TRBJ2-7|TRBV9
CASSPRTGDEQYF
TGTGCCAGCAGCCCGCGGACAGGGGACGAGCAGTACTTC
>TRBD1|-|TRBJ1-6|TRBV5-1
CASSLKTGENSPLHF
TGCGCCAGCAGCTTGAAGACAGGGGAAAATTCACCCCTCCACTTT
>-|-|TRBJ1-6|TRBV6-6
CASSYYGGAANSPLHF
TGTGCCAGCAGTTACTATGGAGGAGCCGCTAATTCACCCCTCCACTTT
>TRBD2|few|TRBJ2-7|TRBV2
CATQALAGIYEQYF
TGTGCCACTCAGGCCCTAGCGGGAATCTACGAGCAGTACTTC
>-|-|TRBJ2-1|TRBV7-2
CASSLADEQFF
TGTGCCAGCAGCTTAGCCGATGAGCAGTTCTTC
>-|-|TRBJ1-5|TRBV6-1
CASSEEQLRGPQHF
TGTGCCAGCAGTGAAGAACAGCTACGGGGGCCCCAGCATTTT
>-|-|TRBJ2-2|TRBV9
CASSPPGRDTGELFF
TGTGCCAGCAGCCCCCCGGGGAGAGACACCGGGGAGCTGTTTTTT
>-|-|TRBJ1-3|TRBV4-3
CASSQTAGRVTGNTIYF
TGCGCCAGCAGTCAAACGGCTGGGAGGGTCACTGGAAACACCATATATTTT
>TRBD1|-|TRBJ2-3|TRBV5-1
CASSLGGTGRSDTQYF
TGCGCCAGCAGCTTGGGGGGGACAGGGAGGTCAGATACGCAGTATTTT
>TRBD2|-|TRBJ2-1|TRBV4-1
CASRLLAGEPYNEQFF
TGCGCCAGCAGGTTACTAGCGGGAGAGCCCTACAATGAGCAGTTCTTC
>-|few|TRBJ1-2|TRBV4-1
CASSQEMTINYGYTF
TGCGCCAGCAGCCAAGAAATGACAATTAACTATGGCTACACCTTC
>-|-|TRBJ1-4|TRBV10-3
CAISESGGEKLFF
TGTGCCATCAGTGAATCGGGGGGCGAAAAACTGTTTTTT
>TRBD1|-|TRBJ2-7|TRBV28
CASSPAGTGVYEQYF
TGTGCCAGCAGTCCAGCCGGGACAGGGGTCTACGAGCAGTACTTC
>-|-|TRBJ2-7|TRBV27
CASSLSQNYEQYF
TGTGCCAGCAGTTTATCGCAGAACTACGAGCAGTACTTC
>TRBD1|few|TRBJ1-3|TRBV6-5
CASSYGATGSGNTIYF
TGTGCCAGCAGTTACGGGGCGACAGGGTCTGGAAACACCATATATTTT
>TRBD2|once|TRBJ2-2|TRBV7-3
CASSLTQAGGPNTGELFF
TGTGCCAGCAGCTTAACGCAAGCGGGAGGACCGAACACCGGGGAGCTGTTTTTT
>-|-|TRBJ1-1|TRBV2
CASQSQGIDSEAFF
TGTGCCAGCCAATCACAGGGTATTGACTCTGAAGCTTTCTTT
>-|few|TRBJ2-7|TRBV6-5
CASSRDTGEQYF
TGTGCCAGCAGCCGGGATACGGGTGAGCAGTACTTC
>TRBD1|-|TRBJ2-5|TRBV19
CASSILGQGAQETQYF
TGTGCCAGTAGTATCCTCGGACAGGGGGCGCAGGAGACCCAGTACTTC
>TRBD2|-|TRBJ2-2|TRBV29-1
CSVPGGYGEVFF
TGCAGCGTCCCCGGGGGGTACGGGGAGGTGTTTTTT
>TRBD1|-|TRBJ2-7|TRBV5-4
CASTDRTGPSYEQYF
TGTGCCAGCACCGATAGGACAGGGCCCTCCTACGAGCAGTACTTC
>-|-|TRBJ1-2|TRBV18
CASSPPVMELGGNYGYTF
TGTGCCAGCTCACCACCCGTAATGGAGTTAGGTGGTAACTATGGCTACACCTTC
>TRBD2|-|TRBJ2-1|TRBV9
CASSVVSGGAFGEQFF
TGTGCCAGCAGCGTAGTTAGCGGGGGGGCTTTCGGTGAGCAGTTCTTC
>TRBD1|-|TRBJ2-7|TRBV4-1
CASSQGQGFYEQYF
TGCGCCAGCAGCCAAGGACAGGGCTTCTACGAGCAGTACTTC
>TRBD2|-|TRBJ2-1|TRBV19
CASRRGTSGASYNEQFF
TGTGCCAGTAGGAGGGGGACTAGCGGGGCCTCCTACAATGAGCAGTTCTTC
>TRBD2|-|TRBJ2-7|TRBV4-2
CASSQEAGFPYEQYF
TGTGCCAGCAGCCAAGAAGCGGGGTTCCCCTACGAGCAGTACTTC
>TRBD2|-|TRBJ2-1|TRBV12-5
CASGPGVAGGWRGEQFF
TGTGCTAGTGGCCCAGGGGTAGCGGGGGGCTGGAGGGGTGAGCAGTTCTTC
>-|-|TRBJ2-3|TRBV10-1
CASSARPRGYF
TGCGCCAGCAGTGCGAGGCCGCGCGGGTATTTT
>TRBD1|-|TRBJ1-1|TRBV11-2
CASSLGLSGGFEAFF
TGTGCCAGCAGCTTAGGTTTATCAGGGGGCTTTGAAGCTTTCTTT
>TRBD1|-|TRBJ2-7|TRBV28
CASSRRDRDSYEQYF
TGTGCCAGCAGCCGCCGGGACAGAGACTCCTACGAGCAGTACTTC
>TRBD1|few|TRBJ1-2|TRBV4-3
CASSQDRVLGQGYGYTF
TGCGCCAGCAGCCAAGATCGGGTCCTAGGACAGGGGTATGGCTACACCTTC
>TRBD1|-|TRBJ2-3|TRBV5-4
CASSPQGPTDTQYF
TGTGCCAGCAGCCCACAGGGGCCCACAGATACGCAGTATTTT
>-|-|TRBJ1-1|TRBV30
CAWSWEGRLNTEAFF
TGTGCCTGGAGTTGGGAGGGACGTTTGAACACTGAAGCTTTCTTT
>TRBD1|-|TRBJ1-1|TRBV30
CAWRAWTGAGTEAFF
TGTGCCTGGAGGGCTTGGACAGGGGCGGGAACTGAAGCTTTCTTT
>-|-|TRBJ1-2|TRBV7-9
CASSLDSFYGYTF
TGTGCCAGCAGCTTAGACAGTTTTTATGGCTACACCTTC
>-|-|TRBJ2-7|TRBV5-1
CASSLDVGILYEQYF
TGCGCCAGCAGCTTAGATGTCGGGATACTCTACGAGCAGTACTTC
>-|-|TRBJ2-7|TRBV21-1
CASSPGDEQYF
TGTGCCAGCAGTCCAGGGGACGAGCAGTACTTC
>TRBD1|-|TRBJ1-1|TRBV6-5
CASMRGQGTFAEAFF
TGTGCCAGCATGAGGGGACAGGGTACTTTCGCTGAAGCTTTCTTT
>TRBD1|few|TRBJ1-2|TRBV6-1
CASSEALLGQGADYGYTF
TGTGCCAGCAGTGAAGCACTTCTGGGGCAGGGGGCTGACTATGGCTACACCTTC
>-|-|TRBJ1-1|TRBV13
CASSLGLGSNTEAFF
TGTGCCAGCAGCTTAGGCCTTGGCTCAAACACTGAAGCTTTCTTT
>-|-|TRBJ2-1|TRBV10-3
CAISESIVSHEQFF
TGTGCCATCAGTGAGTCGATTGTGAGCCATGAGCAGTTCTTC
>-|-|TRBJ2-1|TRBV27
CASPTTRRGYNEQFF
TGTGCCAGCCCGACCACCCGGCGGGGTTACAATGAGCAGTTCTTC
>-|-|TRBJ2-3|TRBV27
CASSLRATGTDTQYF
TGTGCCAGCAGTTTGAGGGCGACCGGGACAGATACGCAGTATTTT
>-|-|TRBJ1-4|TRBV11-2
CASSPRWSTGEKLFF
TGTGCCAGCAGCCCCCGATGGTCAACGGGTGAAAAACTGTTTTTT
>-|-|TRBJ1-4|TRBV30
CAWTTLRGEKLFF
TGTGCCTGGACCACCCTGCGGGGGGAAAAACTGTTTTTT
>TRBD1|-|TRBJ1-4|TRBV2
CASRAGGLGEKLFF
TGTGCCAGCAGAGCAGGGGGGCTTGGTGAAAAACTATTTTTT
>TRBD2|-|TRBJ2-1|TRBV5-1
CASSATSGREEEQFF
TGCGCCAGCAGCGCCACTAGCGGGAGGGAGGAGGAGCAGTTCTTC